This TCR beta chain emerged from a study of T cell responses to AZD1222 COVID-19 vaccine. Generated by immunoSEQ multiplex PCR, the TCRdb table keeps only in-frame clones and is missing some. The data contain 80,000 to 100,000 clones, approximately 90% of them singletons. There are 12 residues in the CDR3. Between the trimmed V and J ends, which lost 2 bases and 2 bases, there was a span of 5 bases. Germline CDR1 is GTSNPN and CDR2 is SVGIG (reference sequence). The TCR sequence derives from an adult in good health. Sequences were derived from peripheral blood, sampled on day 0 of AZD1222 vaccination. The genes are TRBV30 and TRBJ2-3; D gene uncertain. CDR3 in DNA: TGTGCCTGGAGTCTAACCACAGATACGCAGTATTTT. Translating it yields CAWSLTTDTQYF. Supplemented by reference TRBV30 and TRBJ2-3, the full variable domain reads SQTIHQWPATLVQPVGSPLSLECTVEGTSNPNLYWYRQAAGRGLQLLFYSVGIGQISSEVPQNLSASRPQDRQFILSSKKLLLSDSGFYLCAWSLTTDTQYFGPGTRLTVL.